These T cell receptor beta chains were read from a single sample in a study of blood T cell repertoires in COVID-19. Repertoires were generated with immunoSEQ multiplex PCR, while TCRdb's copy carries only in-frame clones and drops some. Of approximately 99,000 clones in the sample, about 86% were seen once. What was sequenced was peripheral blood. The receptors shown here come from a woman aged 60-70 years in a cohort sampled during active or convalescent COVID-19. Each CDR3 is given with its conserved first and last residue. A D gene is named only where the DNA matches it firmly. Expanded clones are given a class, and other clones once, few, many or no size at all.

v_call	clone_size	j_call	d_call	cdr3_length	cdr3_nt	cdr3_aa
TRBV10-3	NA	TRBJ2-6	TRBD1	16	TGTGCCATCAGGCCGGGACAGGGGGCCGGGGCCAACGTCCTGACTTTC	CAIRPGQGAGANVLTF
TRBV7-8	NA	TRBJ1-3	NA	16	TGTGCCAGCAGCCTCCCTAGCTCCAGCTCTGGAAACACCATATATTTT	CASSLPSSSSGNTIYF
TRBV19	NA	TRBJ1-4	NA	13	TGTGCCAGTAGTTCCACGGGAGGGGAAAAACTGTTTTTT	CASSSTGGEKLFF
TRBV7-9	NA	TRBJ1-5	NA	12	TGTGCCAGCAGCTTAGTGGGCAGAGCCCAGCATTTT	CASSLVGRAQHF
TRBV5-1	NA	TRBJ2-2	NA	17	TGCGCCAGCAGCTTGGATGGAGGAGGGAGGAACACCGGGGAGCTGTTTTTT	CASSLDGGGRNTGELFF
TRBV5-1	NA	TRBJ2-2	TRBD2	16	TGCGCCAGCAGCGGGCGAGGACGGGGGGGCACCGGGGAGCTGTTTTTT	CASSGRGRGGTGELFF
TRBV7-9	NA	TRBJ1-6	TRBD1	13	TGTGCCAGCAGCTCAGGGGGCGGTTCACCCCTCCACTTT	CASSSGGGSPLHF
TRBV28	NA	TRBJ1-2	TRBD1	13	TGTGCCAGCAGTTTGGACAGGGGGGCGGGCTACACCTTC	CASSLDRGAGYTF
TRBV29-1	NA	TRBJ1-1	NA	11	TGCAGCACCCACAGGGAAACTGAAGCTTTCTTT	CSTHRETEAFF
TRBV11-2	NA	TRBJ2-7	NA	12	TGTGCCAGCAGCTTACTTCCCTACGAGCAGTACTTC	CASSLLPYEQYF
TRBV21-1	NA	TRBJ2-7	NA	15	TGTGCCAGCAGCACCGCAGTGATGACAGGCTACGAGCAGTACTTC	CASSTAVMTGYEQYF
TRBV28	NA	TRBJ2-1	TRBD1	16	TGTGCCAGCAGTCCATCCGGGACAGTTGCCTACAATGAGCAGTTCTTC	CASSPSGTVAYNEQFF
TRBV28	NA	TRBJ2-1	TRBD2	14	TGTGCCAGCAGTTCTAGCGGGGCCTACAATGAGCAGTTCTTC	CASSSSGAYNEQFF
TRBV6-2/TRBV6-3	NA	TRBJ2-5	NA	11	TGTGCCAGCAGTTATACAACCGACCAGTACTTC	CASSYTTDQYF
TRBV7-2	NA	TRBJ2-7	TRBD2	13	TGTGCCAGCAGCCATGGACTAGCGAACGAGCAGTACTTC	CASSHGLANEQYF
TRBV29-1	NA	TRBJ1-3	NA	16	TGCAGCGTTGAAGATAGGAGGGCCAGGCGCGGAAACACCATATATTTT	CSVEDRRARRGNTIYF
TRBV19	NA	TRBJ1-5	NA	16	TGTGCCAGTAGTATCGGTGGGGGCTTGGGAAGTCAGCCCCAGCATTTT	CASSIGGGLGSQPQHF
TRBV2	few	TRBJ1-3	NA	20	TGTGCCAGCAGCCAAACCGGCACGGGATTCCTTGGAGGGACCTTAAACACCATATATTTT	CASSQTGTGFLGGTLNTIYF
TRBV5-1	NA	TRBJ1-3	TRBD1	19	TGCGCCAGCAGCTGGGCACCCCTGGGACAGGGCGAAGGTGGAAACACCATATATTTT	CASSWAPLGQGEGGNTIYF
TRBV19	NA	TRBJ2-1	NA	13	TGTGCCAGTAGTCCGGGACTGGAGAATGAGCAGTTCTTC	CASSPGLENEQFF
TRBV24-1	NA	TRBJ2-5	TRBD1	15	TGTGCCACCAGTGACGGCAGGGGGCCCCAAGAGACCCAGTACTTC	CATSDGRGPQETQYF
TRBV7-3	NA	TRBJ1-1	TRBD1	13	TGTGCCAGCAAGGGACAGCCCTCGGGTGAAGCTTTCTTT	CASKGQPSGEAFF
TRBV9	NA	TRBJ2-2	NA	16	TGTGCCAGCAGCGTAGGGAGGGCTGCGAACACCGGGGAGCTGTTTTTT	CASSVGRAANTGELFF
TRBV11-2	NA	TRBJ1-4	NA	15	TGTGCCAGCAGCCCGAACATTTTCCCTAATGAAAAACTGTTTTTT	CASSPNIFPNEKLFF
TRBV6-4	NA	TRBJ2-7	NA	13	TGTGCCAGCAGTTTTTCGGACTACGGTGAGCAGTACTTC	CASSFSDYGEQYF
TRBV4-1	NA	TRBJ2-1	TRBD2	20	TGCGCCAGCAGCCCCCCTTCGGGACTAGCGCTGTTACGGTCCTCCAATGAGCAGTTCTTC	CASSPPSGLALLRSSNEQFF
TRBV19	NA	TRBJ2-1	TRBD1	17	TGTGCCAGTAGTGCAGGCCCGACAGGGAGAAGTTTGAATGAGCAGTTCTTC	CASSAGPTGRSLNEQFF
TRBV5-1	NA	TRBJ1-1	NA	15	TGCGCCAGCAGCTTGTTTTCAGGGATGAACACTGAAGCTTTCTTT	CASSLFSGMNTEAFF
TRBV4-1	NA	TRBJ1-1	NA	15	TGCGCCAGCAGCCAAGAATACAGATCCAACACTGAAGCTTTCTTT	CASSQEYRSNTEAFF
TRBV5-1	NA	TRBJ1-2	TRBD1	12	TGCGCCAGCAGCCCCCAGACAGGGGGCTACACCTTC	CASSPQTGGYTF
TRBV13	NA	TRBJ2-7	TRBD2	15	TGTGCCAGCAGGGAGCGGGGCCGCAGCTCCTACGAGCAGTACTTC	CASRERGRSSYEQYF
TRBV4-2	NA	TRBJ2-1	TRBD2	17	TGTGCCAGCAGCCAAGATGGACTAGCGGGTTCCTACAATGAGCAGTTCTTC	CASSQDGLAGSYNEQFF
TRBV3-1/TRBV3-2	NA	TRBJ2-7	TRBD2	16	TGTGCCAGCAGCCTAGTAGCGGGGGGGCCCTCCTACGAGCAGTACTTC	CASSLVAGGPSYEQYF
TRBV12-3/TRBV12-4	NA	TRBJ2-2	NA	13	TGTGCCAGCAGTTTATTACTCGCCGGGGAGCTGTTTTTT	CASSLLLAGELFF
TRBV15	NA	TRBJ2-2	TRBD2	18	TGTGCCACCAGCAGAGATCGTCTAGCGGGAGGGAATGCCGGGGAGCTGTTTTTT	CATSRDRLAGGNAGELFF
TRBV11-2	NA	TRBJ2-5	TRBD1	12	TGTGCCAGCAGTAAGACAGGGTACGCCCAGTACTTC	CASSKTGYAQYF
TRBV15	NA	TRBJ1-2	NA	14	TGTGCCACCAGCAGAGAGAAAGGGGGTTATGGCTACACCTTC	CATSREKGGYGYTF
TRBV9	NA	TRBJ1-6	NA	14	TGTGCCAGCAGCCCGGGATCCTATAATTCACCCCTCCACTTT	CASSPGSYNSPLHF
TRBV2	NA	TRBJ1-1	NA	13	TGTGCCAGCAGTGATGACAGGAACACTGAAGCTTTCTTT	CASSDDRNTEAFF
TRBV27	NA	TRBJ1-2	NA	12	TGTGCCAGCAGTTTGGGGGGAGAAGGCTACACCTTC	CASSLGGEGYTF
TRBV7-9	NA	TRBJ2-1	NA	15	TGTGCCAGCAGCCCACCGGGAAGACGCTTCAATGAGCAGTTCTTC	CASSPPGRRFNEQFF